The present TCR beta chain was sequenced within a study of T cell responses to AZD1222 COVID-19 vaccine. Germline-derived CDR1 and CDR2 are SNHLY and FYNNEI. With V trimmed by 7 bases and J by 3 bases, 8 bases remained unmatched. The CDR3 length is 14 residues. Only in-frame clones appear in the TCRdb table, and some are missing; sequencing was by immunoSEQ multiplex PCR. Of approximately 160,000 clones in the sample, around 89% are singletons; the top ten hold around 2%. The genes are TRBV2 and TRBJ1-1, with 7 positions matching TRBD1. The TCR sequence derives from an adult in good health. The starting material was peripheral blood, obtained on day 0 of AZD1222 vaccination. The CDR3 DNA follows: TGTGCCAGCACCCCAGGGGGGGCTTACACTGAAGCTTTCTTT. This translates into CASTPGGAYTEAFF.